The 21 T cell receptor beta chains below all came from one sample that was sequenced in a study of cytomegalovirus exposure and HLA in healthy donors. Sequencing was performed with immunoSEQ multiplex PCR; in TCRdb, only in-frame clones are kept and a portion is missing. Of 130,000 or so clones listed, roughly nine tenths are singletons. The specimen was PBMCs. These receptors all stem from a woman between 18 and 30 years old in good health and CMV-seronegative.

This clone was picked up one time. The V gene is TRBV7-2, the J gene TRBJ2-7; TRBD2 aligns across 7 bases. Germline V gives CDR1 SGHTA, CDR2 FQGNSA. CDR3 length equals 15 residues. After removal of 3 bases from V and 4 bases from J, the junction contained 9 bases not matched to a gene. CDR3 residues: CASSLSWSGAYEQYF. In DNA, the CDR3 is TGTGCCAGCAGCTTGAGTTGGAGCGGGGCATACGAGCAGTACTTC.

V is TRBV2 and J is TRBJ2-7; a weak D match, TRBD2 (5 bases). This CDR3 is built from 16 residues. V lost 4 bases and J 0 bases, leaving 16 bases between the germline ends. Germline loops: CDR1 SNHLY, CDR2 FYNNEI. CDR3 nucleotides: TGTGCCAGCAGTGTCCCCGAGGAGGTAAGCTCCTACGAGCAGTACTTC. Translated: CASSVPEEVSSYEQYF.

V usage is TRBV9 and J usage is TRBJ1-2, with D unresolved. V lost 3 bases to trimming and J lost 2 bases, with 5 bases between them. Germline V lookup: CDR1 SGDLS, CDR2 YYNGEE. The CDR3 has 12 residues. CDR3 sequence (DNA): TGTGCCAGCAGCGCGGTGAACTATGGCTACACCTTC. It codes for CASSAVNYGYTF.

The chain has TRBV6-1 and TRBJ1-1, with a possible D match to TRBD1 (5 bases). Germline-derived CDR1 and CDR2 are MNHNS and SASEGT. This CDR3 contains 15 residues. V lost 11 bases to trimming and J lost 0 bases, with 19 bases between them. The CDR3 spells CAGGTSSLMNTEAFF. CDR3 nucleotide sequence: TGTGCCGGGGGGACCTCTTCCTTAATGAACACTGAAGCTTTCTTT.

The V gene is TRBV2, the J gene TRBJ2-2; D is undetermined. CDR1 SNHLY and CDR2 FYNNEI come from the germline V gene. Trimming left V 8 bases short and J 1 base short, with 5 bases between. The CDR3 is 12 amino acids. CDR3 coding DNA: TGTGCCAGCGGCCGGAACACCGGGGAGCTGTTTTTT. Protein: CASGRNTGELFF. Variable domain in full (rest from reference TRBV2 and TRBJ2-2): EPEVTQTPSHQVTQMGQEVILRCVPISNHLYFYWYRQILGQKVEFLVSFYNNEISEKSEIFDDQFSVERPDGSNFTLKIRSTKLEDSAMYFCASGRNTGELFFGEGSRLTVL.

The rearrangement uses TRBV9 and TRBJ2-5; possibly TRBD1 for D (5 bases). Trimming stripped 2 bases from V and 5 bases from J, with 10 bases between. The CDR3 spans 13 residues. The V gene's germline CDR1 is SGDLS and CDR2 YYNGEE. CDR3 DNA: TGTGCCAGCAGCGTCAGGGTAGGGGAGACCCAGTACTTC. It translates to CASSVRVGETQYF.

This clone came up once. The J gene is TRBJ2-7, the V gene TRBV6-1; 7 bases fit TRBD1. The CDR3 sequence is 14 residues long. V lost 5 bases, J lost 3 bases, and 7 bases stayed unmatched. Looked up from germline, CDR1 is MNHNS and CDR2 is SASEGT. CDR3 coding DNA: TGTGCCAGCAGTTCCTTCGACAGGGACTACGAGCAGTACTTC. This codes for CASSSFDRDYEQYF.

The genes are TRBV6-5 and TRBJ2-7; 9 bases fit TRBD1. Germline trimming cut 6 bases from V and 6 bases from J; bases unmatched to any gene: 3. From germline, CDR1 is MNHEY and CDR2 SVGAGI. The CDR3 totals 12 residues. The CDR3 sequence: CASRKDRGEQYF. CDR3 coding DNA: TGTGCCAGCAGAAAGGACAGGGGCGAGCAGTACTTC.

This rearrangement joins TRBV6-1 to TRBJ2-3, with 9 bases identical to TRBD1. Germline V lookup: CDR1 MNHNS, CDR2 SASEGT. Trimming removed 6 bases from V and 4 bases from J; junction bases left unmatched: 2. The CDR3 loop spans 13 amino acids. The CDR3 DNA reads TGTGCCAGCAGACGGACAGGGGCAGATACGCAGTATTTT. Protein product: CASRRTGADTQYF.

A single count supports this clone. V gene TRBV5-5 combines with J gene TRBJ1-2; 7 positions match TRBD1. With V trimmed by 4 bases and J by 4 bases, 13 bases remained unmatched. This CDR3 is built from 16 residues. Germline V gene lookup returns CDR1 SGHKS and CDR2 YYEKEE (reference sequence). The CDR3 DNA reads TGTGCCAGCAGCCCGAGGACGAACAGGGGAGGCTATGGCTACACCTTC. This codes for CASSPRTNRGGYGYTF.

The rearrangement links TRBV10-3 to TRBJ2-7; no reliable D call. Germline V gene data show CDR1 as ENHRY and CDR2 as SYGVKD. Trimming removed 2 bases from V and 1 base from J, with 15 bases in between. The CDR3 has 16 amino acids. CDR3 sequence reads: CAISEGPNRPSYEQYF. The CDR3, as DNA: TGTGCCATCAGTGAGGGGCCCAACCGTCCTTCCTACGAGCAGTACTTC.

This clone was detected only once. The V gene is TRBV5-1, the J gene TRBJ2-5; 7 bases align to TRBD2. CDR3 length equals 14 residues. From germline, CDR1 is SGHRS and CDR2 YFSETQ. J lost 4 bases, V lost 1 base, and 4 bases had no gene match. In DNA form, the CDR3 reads TGCGCCAGCAGCTTGTCCCCGGGGGGAGAGACCCAGTACTTC. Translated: CASSLSPGGETQYF.

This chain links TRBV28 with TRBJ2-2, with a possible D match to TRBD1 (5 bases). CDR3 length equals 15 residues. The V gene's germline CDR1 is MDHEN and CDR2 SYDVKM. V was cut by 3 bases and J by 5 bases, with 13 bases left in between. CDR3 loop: CASSFGRVRTGELFF. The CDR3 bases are TGTGCCAGCAGTTTCGGCAGGGTGCGGACCGGGGAGCTGTTTTTT.

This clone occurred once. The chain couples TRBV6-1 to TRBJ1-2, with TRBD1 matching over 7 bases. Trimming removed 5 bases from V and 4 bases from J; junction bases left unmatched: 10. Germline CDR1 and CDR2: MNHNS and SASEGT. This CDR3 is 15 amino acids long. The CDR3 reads CASSPFGDSPYGYTF. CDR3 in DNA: TGTGCCAGCAGTCCGTTTGGGGACAGCCCCTATGGCTACACCTTC.

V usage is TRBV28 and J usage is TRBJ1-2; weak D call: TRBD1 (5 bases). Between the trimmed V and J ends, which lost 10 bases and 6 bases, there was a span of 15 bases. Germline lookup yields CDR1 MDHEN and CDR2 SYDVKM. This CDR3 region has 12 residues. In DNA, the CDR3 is TGTGCCACTCGGACACCCGGCAATGGCTACACCTTC. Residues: CATRTPGNGYTF.

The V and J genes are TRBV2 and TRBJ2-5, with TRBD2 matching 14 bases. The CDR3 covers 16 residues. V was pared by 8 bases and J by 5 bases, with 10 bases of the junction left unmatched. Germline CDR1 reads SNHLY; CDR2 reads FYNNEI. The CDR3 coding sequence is TGTGCCAGCCGGACTAGCGGGGGGCCAACGGGGGAGACCCAGTACTTC. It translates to CASRTSGGPTGETQYF.

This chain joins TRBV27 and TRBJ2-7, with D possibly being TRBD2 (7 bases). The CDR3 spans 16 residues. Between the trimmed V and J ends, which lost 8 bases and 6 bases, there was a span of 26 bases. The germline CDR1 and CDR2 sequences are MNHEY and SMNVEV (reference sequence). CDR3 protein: CASYPSYSGGAVEQYF. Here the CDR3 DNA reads TGTGCCAGCTACCCCTCGTATAGTGGGGGGGCCGTCGAGCAGTACTTC.

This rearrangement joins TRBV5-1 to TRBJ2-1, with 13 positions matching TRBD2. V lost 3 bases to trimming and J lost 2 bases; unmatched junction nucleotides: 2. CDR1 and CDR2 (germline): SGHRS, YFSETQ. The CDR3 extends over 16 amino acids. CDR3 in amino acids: CASSSGTSGTYNEQFF. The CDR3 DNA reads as TGCGCCAGCAGCTCCGGGACTAGCGGGACCTACAATGAGCAGTTCTTC.

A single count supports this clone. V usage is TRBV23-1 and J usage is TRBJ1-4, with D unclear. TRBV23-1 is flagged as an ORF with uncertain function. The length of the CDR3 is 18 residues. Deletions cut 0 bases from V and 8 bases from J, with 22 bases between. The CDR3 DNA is TGCGCCAGCAGTCAATCGGATGTAGTGGCTCCCGGAGGGGAAAAACTGTTTTTT. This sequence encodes CASSQSDVVAPGGEKLFF.

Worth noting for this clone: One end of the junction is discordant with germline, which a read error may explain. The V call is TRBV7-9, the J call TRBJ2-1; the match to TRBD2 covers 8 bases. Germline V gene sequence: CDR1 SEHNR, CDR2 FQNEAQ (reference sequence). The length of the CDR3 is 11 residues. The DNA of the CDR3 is TGTGCCAGCAATGGCGGGGGGATTTGGATCTTC. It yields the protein CASNGGGIWIF.

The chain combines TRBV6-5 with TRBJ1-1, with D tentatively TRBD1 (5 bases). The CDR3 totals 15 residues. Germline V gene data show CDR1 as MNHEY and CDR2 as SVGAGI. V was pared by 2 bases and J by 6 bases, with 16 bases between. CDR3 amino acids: CASSYGAGFFAEAFF. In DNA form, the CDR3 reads TGTGCCAGCAGTTACGGGGCAGGGTTTTTCGCTGAAGCTTTCTTT.